The entry below gives a single TCR beta chain sequence along with its context. The study drew at least one pre-ART and at least two post-ART PBMC samples from every donor. This specimen belongs to a study of long-term antiretroviral therapy in people with HIV. The trim removed 5 bases at V and 3 bases at J, leaving 5 bases unmatched. The CDR3 loop spans 15 amino acids. Germline CDR1 is MDHEN and CDR2 is SYDVKM. Survey-level immunoSEQ v3.0 assays were run. This table comes from immunoSEQ multiplex PCR, and its TCRdb copy is limited to in-frame clones, with some not included. The sample consists of around 13,000 clones, 65% to 85% of them appearing once.

The receptor was derived from a woman aged 40 to 49 with HIV. The rearrangement uses TRBV28 and TRBJ1-5; TRBD1 agrees at 9 bases. This specimen was unsorted PBMCs, taken 1.8 years before starting antiretroviral therapy. This CDR3 reads CASSQQGAYNQPQHF. CDR3 coding DNA: TGTGCCAGCAGTCAACAGGGGGCTTACAATCAGCCCCAGCATTTT.